This TCR beta chain was obtained from a study of control samples from healthy donors and cancer patients. Measured with immunoSEQ multiplex PCR; TCRdb has only the in-frame clones, and not every one. The sample consists of about 160,000 clones, over 85% of them appearing once. The germline gives CDR1 MNHEY, CDR2 SVGEGT. V was pared by 2 bases and J by 0 bases, with 13 bases between. This CDR3 comprises 17 residues. The clonotype comes from a woman aged 40 to 50 in good health. The chain combines TRBV6-2 or TRBV6-3 with TRBJ1-4; possible D gene TRBD1, 5 bases. The material sequenced was blood. The CDR3 nucleotides are TGTGCCAGCAGTTACCTTTCGACAGATGCAACTAATGAAAAACTGTTTTTT. It is translated as CASSYLSTDATNEKLFF.